This T cell receptor beta chain stems from a study of CD8 T cells in Susac syndrome. RNA totalling about 0.45 to 1 ug underwent reverse transcription with random hexamers. Across 54 Vbeta and 13 Jbeta, immunoSEQ multiplex PCR amplified TCR beta CDR3. Each CDR3 protein is one row after TCRdb ran MiXCR on the immunoSEQ multiplex PCR reads. The sample consists of 250,000 to 300,000 distinct CDR3 sequences, about 82% of them appearing once. CD8+ and CD4+ T cells from blood underwent TCR beta sequencing, which was carried out in a high-throughput format. Negative magnetic isolation gave CD8+ and CD4+ cells; FACS enriched CD8+ TEMRA. Study results and caveats: The study recognized that its TCR sequencing and HLA analysis covered a relatively small number of individuals.

With respect to this clonotype: No antigen is known for it.

CDR1 is LNHDA, CDR2 SQIVND, per germline (reference sequence). The CDR3 spans 17 residues. V lost 0 bases and J lost 3, with 14 bases in between. The genes are TRBV19 and TRBJ2-2; D is unresolved. The sequence derives from a human donor with multiple sclerosis. Input material: CD8+ T cells from PBMCs. The CDR3 DNA reads TGTGCCAGTAGTATAGATGGAGAGCTCCTGGACACCGGGGAGCTGTTTTTT. Its protein is CASSIDGELLDTGELFF.